These T cell receptor beta chains were read from a single sample in a study of blood T cell repertoires in COVID-19. Here immunoSEQ multiplex PCR was the method, and the copy in TCRdb shows in-frame clones only, minus some. The table has just over 250,000 clones, around 87% seen once. The sample comprised peripheral blood. The receptor source for this set is a woman aged 50 to 60 with acute or convalescent COVID-19. Both conserved end residues are trimmed from each CDR3.

J: TRBJ1-5
V: TRBV24-1
CDR3: ATSDTGQGLISAQH

J: TRBJ2-2
V: TRBV5-1
CDR3: ASSLLGQPNTGELF

J: TRBJ2-1
V: TRBV7-2
CDR3: ASSLGRSASYNEQF

J: TRBJ2-7
V: TRBV7-2
CDR3: ASSWGLASPYEQY

J: TRBJ1-5
V: TRBV24-1
CDR3: ATSDSGQGNQPQH

J: TRBJ1-1
V: TRBV6-1
CDR3: ASSEVPGVTEAF

J: TRBJ2-3
V: TRBV24-1
CDR3: ATSESSGRVLDTQY

J: TRBJ2-1
V: TRBV15
CDR3: ATNRELAGEYEQF

J: TRBJ2-2
V: TRBV19
CDR3: ASSIGSGSRMRLNTGELF

J: TRBJ2-5
V: TRBV28
CDR3: ASNYLGGTGPETQY

J: TRBJ1-4
V: TRBV4-2
CDR3: ASSQRQASDEKLF

J: TRBJ1-4
V: TRBV18
CDR3: ASSVRTVATNEKLF

J: TRBJ2-3
V: TRBV19
CDR3: ASTYTRGTDTQY

J: TRBJ1-2
V: TRBV11-2
CDR3: ASSPGTGVYYGYT

J: TRBJ2-3
V: TRBV5-5
CDR3: ASSLAYTSTDTQY

J: TRBJ1-6
V: TRBV7-9
CDR3: ASSYGVALH

J: TRBJ2-7
V: TRBV5-1
CDR3: ASSVQGDYEQY

J: TRBJ2-1
V: TRBV7-9
CDR3: ASSPQKREGRVHEQF

J: TRBJ1-1
V: TRBV28
CDR3: ASSFREIGTEAF

J: TRBJ1-1
V: TRBV18
CDR3: ASSPPQGFKTEAF

J: TRBJ1-5
V: TRBV7-8
CDR3: ASSLLANNQPQH

J: TRBJ2-3
V: TRBV9
CDR3: ASSIDRGVDTQY

J: TRBJ1-1
V: TRBV7-2
CDR3: ASSLFSTGLNTEAF

J: TRBJ1-5
V: TRBV19
CDR3: ASSPGTGTGQPQH

J: TRBJ1-3
V: TRBV7-2
CDR3: ASSPSVGNTIY

J: TRBJ1-2
V: TRBV27
CDR3: ASSWTGEGGYT

J: TRBJ1-1
V: TRBV28
CDR3: ASSADTIYNTEAF

J: TRBJ1-2
V: TRBV20-1
CDR3: SASSQGDIYGYT

J: TRBJ1-2
V: TRBV29-1
CDR3: SVEVGPTNYGYT

J: TRBJ1-6
V: TRBV19
CDR3: ASRDSVYNSPLH

J: TRBJ1-5
V: TRBV30
CDR3: AWSLRGNQPQH

J: TRBJ1-2
V: TRBV27
CDR3: ASSPRDRPIANYGYT

J: TRBJ2-1
V: TRBV29-1
CDR3: SVSAGPSSYNEQF

J: TRBJ2-7
V: TRBV9
CDR3: ASSPLGETYEQY

J: TRBJ1-5
V: TRBV4-1
CDR3: ASSHSEQKSNQPQH

J: TRBJ2-7
V: TRBV29-1
CDR3: SVDLALAGSYEQY

J: TRBJ1-1
V: TRBV10-3
CDR3: AISEPGGGTEAF

J: TRBJ1-6
V: TRBV30
CDR3: ASTGRTANSPLH

J: TRBJ1-4
V: TRBV28
CDR3: ASSLWGGGSNEKLF

J: TRBJ1-3
V: TRBV5-1
CDR3: ASSRGQGYGNTIY

J: TRBJ2-2
V: TRBV4-1
CDR3: ASSHTTGRANTGELF

J: TRBJ2-1
V: TRBV21-1
CDR3: ASSKVREVRYYEQF

J: TRBJ2-3
V: TRBV24-1
CDR3: ATSDLGTGYSDTQY

J: TRBJ2-7
V: TRBV27
CDR3: ASSLSSTGGYEQY

J: TRBJ2-7
V: TRBV4-3
CDR3: ASSQSSSGYSYEQY

J: TRBJ2-5
V: TRBV4-2
CDR3: ASSQGGTSGGTQY

J: TRBJ2-2
V: TRBV7-8
CDR3: ASSLYRDRNTGELF

J: TRBJ1-5
V: TRBV28
CDR3: ASSPYFQPQH

J: TRBJ2-1
V: TRBV19
CDR3: ASSIGGGSYNEQF

J: TRBJ1-2
V: TRBV27
CDR3: ASSRTGDSYGYT

J: TRBJ1-1
V: TRBV6-5
CDR3: ASSYVQGRTEAF

J: TRBJ1-4
V: TRBV27
CDR3: ASKRQGADEKLF

J: TRBJ1-5
V: TRBV28
CDR3: ASSLRQTAYSNQPQH

J: TRBJ1-1
V: TRBV27
CDR3: ASSLWTGYTEAF

J: TRBJ1-1
V: TRBV18
CDR3: ASSSDLNTEAF

J: TRBJ2-7
V: TRBV28
CDR3: ASSSGTTDYEQY

J: TRBJ1-6
V: TRBV6-1
CDR3: ASSTTGDNSPLH

J: TRBJ1-1
V: TRBV28
CDR3: ASTRDKLWRTEAF

J: TRBJ1-1
V: TRBV5-1
CDR3: ASSDQGATVSEAF